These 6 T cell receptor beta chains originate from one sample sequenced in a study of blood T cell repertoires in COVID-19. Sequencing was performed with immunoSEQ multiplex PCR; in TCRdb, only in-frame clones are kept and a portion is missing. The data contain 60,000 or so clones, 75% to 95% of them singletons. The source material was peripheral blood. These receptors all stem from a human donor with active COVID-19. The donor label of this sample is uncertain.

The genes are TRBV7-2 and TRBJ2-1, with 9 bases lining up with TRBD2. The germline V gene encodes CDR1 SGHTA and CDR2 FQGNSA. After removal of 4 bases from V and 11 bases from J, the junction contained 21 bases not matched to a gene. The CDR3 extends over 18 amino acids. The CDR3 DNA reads TGTGCCAGCAGCTCAGATGGCGGGGGGGCCCCCTTCGCGAGTAAGCAGTTCTTC. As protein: CASSSDGGGAPFASKQFF. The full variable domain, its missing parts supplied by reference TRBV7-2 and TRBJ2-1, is GAGVSQSPSNKVTEKGKDVELRCDPISGHTALYWYRQSLGQGLEFLIYFQGNSAPDKSGLPSDRFSAERTGGSVSTLTIQRTQQEDSAVYLCASSSDGGGAPFASKQFFGPGTRLTVL.

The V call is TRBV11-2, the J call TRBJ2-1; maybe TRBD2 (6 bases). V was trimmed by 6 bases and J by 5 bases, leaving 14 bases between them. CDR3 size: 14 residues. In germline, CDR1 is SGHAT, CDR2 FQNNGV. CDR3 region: CASREKLAHNEQFF. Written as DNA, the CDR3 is TGTGCCAGCAGAGAAAAACTAGCCCACAATGAGCAGTTCTTC.

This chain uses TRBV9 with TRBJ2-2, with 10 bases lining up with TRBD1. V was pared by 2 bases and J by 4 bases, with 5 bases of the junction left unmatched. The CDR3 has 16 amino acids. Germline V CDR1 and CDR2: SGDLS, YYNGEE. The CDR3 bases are TGTGCCAGCAGCGTTCGACAGGGGGCGGGCACCGGGGAGCTGTTTTTT. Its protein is CASSVRQGAGTGELFF.

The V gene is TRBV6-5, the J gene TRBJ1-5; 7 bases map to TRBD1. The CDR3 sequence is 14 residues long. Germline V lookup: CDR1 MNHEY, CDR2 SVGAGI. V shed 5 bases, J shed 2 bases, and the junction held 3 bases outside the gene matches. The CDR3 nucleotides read TGTGCCAGCAGTCCCGACAGGGGCAATCAGCCCCAGCATTTT. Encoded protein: CASSPDRGNQPQHF.

Here the CDR3 DNA reads TGTGCCAGCAGCTTTCCCGGTGGGGGGAGTGGTACCTACGAGCAGTACTTC. Its translation is CASSFPGGGSGTYEQYF. The V gene is TRBV7-3, the J gene TRBJ2-7; D might be TRBD2 (6 bases). The CDR3 consists of 17 residues. Germline-derived CDR1 and CDR2 are SGHTA and FQGTGA. Trimming took off 3 bases at V and 2 bases at J, with 20 bases between the two ends.

In DNA, the CDR3 is TGTGCCAGCAGCCAAGCCCTCACTAGCGGGAGTTCGACAGATACGCAGTATTTT. Protein: CASSQALTSGSSTDTQYF. This chain links TRBV14 with TRBJ2-3, with 11 bases that match TRBD2. The CDR3 contains 18 residues. Germline V lookup: CDR1 SGHDN, CDR2 FVKESK. Trimming removed 1 base from V and 3 bases from J; junction bases left unmatched: 9. Complete variable domain (other parts from reference TRBV14 and TRBJ2-3): EAGVTQFPSHSVIEKGQTVTLRCDPISGHDNLYWYRRVMGKEIKFLLHFVKESKQDESGMPNNRFLAERTGGTYSTLKVQPAELEDSGVYFCASSQALTSGSSTDTQYFGPGTRLTVL.